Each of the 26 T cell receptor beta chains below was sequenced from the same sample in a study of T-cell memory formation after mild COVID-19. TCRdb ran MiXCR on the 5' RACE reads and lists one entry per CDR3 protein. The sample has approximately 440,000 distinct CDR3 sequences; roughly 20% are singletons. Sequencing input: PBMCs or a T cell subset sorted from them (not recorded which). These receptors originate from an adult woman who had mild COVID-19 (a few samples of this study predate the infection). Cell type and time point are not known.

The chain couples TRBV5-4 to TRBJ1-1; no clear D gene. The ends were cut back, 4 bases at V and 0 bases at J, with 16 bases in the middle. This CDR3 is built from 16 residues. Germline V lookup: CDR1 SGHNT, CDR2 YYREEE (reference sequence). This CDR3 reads CASSGARGGMNTEAFF. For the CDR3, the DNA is TGTGCCAGCAGCGGCGCGCGGGGAGGGATGAACACTGAAGCTTTCTTT.

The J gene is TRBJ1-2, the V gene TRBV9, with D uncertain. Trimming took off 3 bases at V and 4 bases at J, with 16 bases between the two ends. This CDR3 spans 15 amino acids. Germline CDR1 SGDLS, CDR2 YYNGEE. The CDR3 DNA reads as TGTGCCAGCAGCGGTGAAGTAAGTGACGGCTATGGCTACACCTTC. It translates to CASSGEVSDGYGYTF.

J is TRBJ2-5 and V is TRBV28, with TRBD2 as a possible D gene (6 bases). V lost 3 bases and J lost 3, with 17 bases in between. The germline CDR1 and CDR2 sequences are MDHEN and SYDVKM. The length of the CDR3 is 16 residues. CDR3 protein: CASSFHLRDLKETQYF. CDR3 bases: TGTGCCAGCAGTTTCCACCTACGGGACTTAAAAGAGACCCAGTACTTC.

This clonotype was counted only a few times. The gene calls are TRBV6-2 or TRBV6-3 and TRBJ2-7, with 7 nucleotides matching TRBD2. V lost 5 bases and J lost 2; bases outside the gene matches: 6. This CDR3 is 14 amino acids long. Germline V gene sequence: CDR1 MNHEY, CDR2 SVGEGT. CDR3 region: CASSAGDYAYEQYF. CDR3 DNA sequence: TGTGCCAGCAGTGCCGGGGACTACGCCTACGAGCAGTACTTC.

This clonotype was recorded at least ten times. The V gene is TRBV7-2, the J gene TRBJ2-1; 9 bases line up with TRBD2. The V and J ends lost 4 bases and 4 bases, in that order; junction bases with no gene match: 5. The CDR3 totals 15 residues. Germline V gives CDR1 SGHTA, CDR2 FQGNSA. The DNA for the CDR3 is TGTGCCAGCAGCTCTAGCGGGGAGCCATACAATGAGCAGTTCTTC. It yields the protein CASSSSGEPYNEQFF.

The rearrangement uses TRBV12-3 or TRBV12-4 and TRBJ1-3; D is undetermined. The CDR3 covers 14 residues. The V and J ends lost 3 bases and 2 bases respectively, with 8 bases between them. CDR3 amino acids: CASSLTGPGNTIYF. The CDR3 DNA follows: TGTGCCAGCAGTTTGACCGGGCCTGGAAACACCATATATTTT.

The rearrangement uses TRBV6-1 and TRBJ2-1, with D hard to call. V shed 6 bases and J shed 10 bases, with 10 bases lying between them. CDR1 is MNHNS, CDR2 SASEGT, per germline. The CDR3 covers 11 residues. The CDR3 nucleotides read TGTGCCAGCAGCCCCCGGATGGAGCAGTTCTTC. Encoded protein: CASSPRMEQFF.

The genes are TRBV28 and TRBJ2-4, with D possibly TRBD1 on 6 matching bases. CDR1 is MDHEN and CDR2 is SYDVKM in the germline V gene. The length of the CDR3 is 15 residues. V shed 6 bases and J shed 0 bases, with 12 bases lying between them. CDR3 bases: TGTGCCAGCAGCACGGGACAACTAGCCAAAAACATTCAGTACTTC. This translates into CASSTGQLAKNIQYF.

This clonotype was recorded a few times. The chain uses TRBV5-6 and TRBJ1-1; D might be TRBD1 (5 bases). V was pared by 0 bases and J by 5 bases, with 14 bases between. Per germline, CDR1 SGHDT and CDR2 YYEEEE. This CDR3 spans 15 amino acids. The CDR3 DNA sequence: TGTGCCAGCAGCTTGGCGGGGACCAGTAGAACTGAAGCTTTCTTT. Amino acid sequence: CASSLAGTSRTEAFF.

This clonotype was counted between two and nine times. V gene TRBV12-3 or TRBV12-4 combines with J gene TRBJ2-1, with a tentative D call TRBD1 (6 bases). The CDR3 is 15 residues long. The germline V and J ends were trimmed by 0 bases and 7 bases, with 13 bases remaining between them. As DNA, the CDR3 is TGTGCCAGCAGTTTAGCGGGGGCAGGGATGAATGAGCAGTTCTTC. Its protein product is CASSLAGAGMNEQFF.

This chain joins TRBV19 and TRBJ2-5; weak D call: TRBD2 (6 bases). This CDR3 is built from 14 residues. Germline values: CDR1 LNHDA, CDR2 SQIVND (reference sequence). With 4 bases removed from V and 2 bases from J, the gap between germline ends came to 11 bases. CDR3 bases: TGTGCCAGTAGTACCCCCGCGGGGCAAGAGACCCAGTACTTC. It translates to CASSTPAGQETQYF.

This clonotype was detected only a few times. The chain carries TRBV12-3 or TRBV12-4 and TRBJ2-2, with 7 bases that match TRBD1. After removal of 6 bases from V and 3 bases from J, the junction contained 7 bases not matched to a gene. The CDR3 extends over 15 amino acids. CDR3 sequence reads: CASSLGQEHTGELFF. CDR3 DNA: TGTGCCAGCAGCCTCGGACAGGAGCACACCGGGGAGCTGTTTTTT.

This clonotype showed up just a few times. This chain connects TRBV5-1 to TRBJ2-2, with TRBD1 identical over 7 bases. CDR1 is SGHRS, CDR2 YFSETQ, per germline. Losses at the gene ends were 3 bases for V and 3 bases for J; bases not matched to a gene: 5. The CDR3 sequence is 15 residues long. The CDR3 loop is CASSSNRGDTGELFF. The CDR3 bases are TGCGCCAGCAGCTCGAACAGGGGTGACACCGGGGAGCTGTTTTTT.

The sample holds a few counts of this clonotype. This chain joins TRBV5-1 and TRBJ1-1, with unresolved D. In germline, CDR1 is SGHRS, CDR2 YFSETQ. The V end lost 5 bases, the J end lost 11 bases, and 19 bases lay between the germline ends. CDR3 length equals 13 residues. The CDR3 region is CASSPAVQDEAFF. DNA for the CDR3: TGCGCCAGCAGTCCGGCGGTGCAGGACGAGGCTTTCTTT.

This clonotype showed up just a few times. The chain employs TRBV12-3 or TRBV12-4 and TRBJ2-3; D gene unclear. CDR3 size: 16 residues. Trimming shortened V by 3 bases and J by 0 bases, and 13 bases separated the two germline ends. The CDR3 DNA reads TGTGCCAGCAGTTTTGTGCTGGGGATTAGCACAGATACGCAGTATTTT. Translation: CASSFVLGISTDTQYF.

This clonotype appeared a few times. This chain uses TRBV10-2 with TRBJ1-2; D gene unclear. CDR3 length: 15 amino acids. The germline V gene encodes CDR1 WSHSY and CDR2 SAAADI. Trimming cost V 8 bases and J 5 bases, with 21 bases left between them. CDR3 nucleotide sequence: TGCGCCAGCGGCCCCCAGAACGTCCCATATTATGGCTACACCTTC. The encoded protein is CASGPQNVPYYGYTF.

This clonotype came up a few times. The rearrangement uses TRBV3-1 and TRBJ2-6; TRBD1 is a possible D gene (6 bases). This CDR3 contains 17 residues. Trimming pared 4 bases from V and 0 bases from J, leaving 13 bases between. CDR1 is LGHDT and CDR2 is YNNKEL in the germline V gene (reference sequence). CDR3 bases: TGTGCCAGCAGCCCGACACCAGGGGTCTCTGGGGCCAACGTCCTGACTTTC. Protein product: CASSPTPGVSGANVLTF.

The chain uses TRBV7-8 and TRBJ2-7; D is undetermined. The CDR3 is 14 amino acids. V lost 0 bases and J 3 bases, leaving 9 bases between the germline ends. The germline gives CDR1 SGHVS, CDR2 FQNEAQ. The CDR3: CASSLAPGHYEQYF. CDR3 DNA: TGTGCCAGCAGCTTAGCGCCGGGCCACTACGAGCAGTACTTC.

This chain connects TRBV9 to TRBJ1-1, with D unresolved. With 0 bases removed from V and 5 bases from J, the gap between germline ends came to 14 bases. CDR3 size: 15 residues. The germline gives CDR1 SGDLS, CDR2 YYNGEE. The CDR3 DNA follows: TGTGCCAGCAGCGTAGATATGAGAGTTGGGACTGAAGCTTTCTTT. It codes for CASSVDMRVGTEAFF. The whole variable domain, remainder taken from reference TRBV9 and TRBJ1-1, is DSGVTQTPKHLITATGQRVTLRCSPRSGDLSVYWYQQSLDQGLQFLIQYYNGEERAKGNILERFSAQQFPDLHSELNLSSLELGDSALYFCASSVDMRVGTEAFFGQGTRLTVV.

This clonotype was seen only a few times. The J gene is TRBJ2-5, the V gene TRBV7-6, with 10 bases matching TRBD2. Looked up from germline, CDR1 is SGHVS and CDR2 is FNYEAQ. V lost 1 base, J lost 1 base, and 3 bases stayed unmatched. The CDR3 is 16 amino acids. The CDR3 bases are TGTGCCAGCAGCTTAGGTAGCGGGGGGATCCAAGAGACCCAGTACTTC. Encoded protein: CASSLGSGGIQETQYF.

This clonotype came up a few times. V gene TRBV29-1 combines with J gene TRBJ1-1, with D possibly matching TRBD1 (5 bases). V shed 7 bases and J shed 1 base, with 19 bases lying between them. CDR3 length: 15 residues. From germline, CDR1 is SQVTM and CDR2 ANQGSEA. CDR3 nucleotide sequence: TGCAGCGGAGTGTGGGCCGGGACGCCGAACACTGAAGCTTTCTTT. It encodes CSGVWAGTPNTEAFF.

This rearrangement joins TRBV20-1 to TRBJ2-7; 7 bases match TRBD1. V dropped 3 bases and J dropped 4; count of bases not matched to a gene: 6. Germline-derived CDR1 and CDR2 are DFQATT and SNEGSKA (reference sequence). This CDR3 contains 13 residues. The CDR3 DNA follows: TGCAGTGCTAGGGTGACAGGGCTTTACGAGCAGTACTTC. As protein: CSARVTGLYEQYF.

This CDR3 reads CASRYGSDFRASGYTF. The CDR3 DNA sequence: TGTGCCAGCAGATACGGGTCCGACTTTCGGGCCTCTGGCTACACCTTC. The chain joins TRBV6-5 to TRBJ1-2; the D is unclear. This CDR3 has 16 residues. V was shortened by 6 bases and J by 7 bases, with 24 bases between the two germline ends. From germline, CDR1 is MNHEY and CDR2 SVGAGI.

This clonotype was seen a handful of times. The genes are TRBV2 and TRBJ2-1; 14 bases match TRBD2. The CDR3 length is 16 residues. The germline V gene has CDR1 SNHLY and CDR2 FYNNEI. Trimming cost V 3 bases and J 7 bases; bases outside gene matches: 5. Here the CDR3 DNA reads TGTGCCAGCAGTGACGCCGGGACTAGCGGGAGAAATGAGCAGTTCTTC. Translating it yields CASSDAGTSGRNEQFF.

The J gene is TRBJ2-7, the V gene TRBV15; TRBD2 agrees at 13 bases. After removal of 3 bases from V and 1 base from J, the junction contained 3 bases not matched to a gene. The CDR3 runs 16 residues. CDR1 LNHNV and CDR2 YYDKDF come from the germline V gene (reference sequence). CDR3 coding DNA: TGTGCCACCAGCAGGACTAGCGGGGGGCCTTCCTACGAGCAGTACTTC. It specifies CATSRTSGGPSYEQYF.

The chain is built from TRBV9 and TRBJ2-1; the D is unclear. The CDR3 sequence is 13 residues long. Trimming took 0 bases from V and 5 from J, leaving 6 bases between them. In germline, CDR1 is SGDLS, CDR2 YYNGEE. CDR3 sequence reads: CASSVAPHNEQFF. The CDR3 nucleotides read TGTGCCAGCAGCGTAGCTCCGCACAATGAGCAGTTCTTC. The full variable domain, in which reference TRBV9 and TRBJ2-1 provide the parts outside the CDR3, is DSGVTQTPKHLITATGQRVTLRCSPRSGDLSVYWYQQSLDQGLQFLIQYYNGEERAKGNILERFSAQQFPDLHSELNLSSLELGDSALYFCASSVAPHNEQFFGPGTRLTVL.